One T cell receptor (beta chain) is described in this entry. This specimen comes from a study of blood T cell repertoires in COVID-19. Study as a whole: Specimens from acute and convalescent COVID-19 originated in the United States, Italy and Spain. The analysed material was cDNA or gDNA that came from T cells, B-cell-depleted T cells, or PBMCs.

In the source study's methods: Amplification of reference gene primers was used by the study to estimate nucleated cell counts. TCRdb's table, derived via immunoSEQ multiplex PCR, lists solely in-frame clones and lacks some. The DNA gave D and trimming, while V, J and clone size come from that table. Of more than 150,000 clones in the sample, more than 80% are singletons; the top ten hold about 7%. The CDR3 contains 13 residues. Germline V CDR1 and CDR2: SGHNT, YYREEE (reference sequence). Trimming removed 5 bases from V and 1 base from J, with 9 bases in between. The sequencing sample was made of peripheral blood. The sequence came from a human donor in a cohort sampled during active COVID-19. The chain is built from TRBV5-4 and TRBJ2-5; weak D call: TRBD2 (5 bases). CDR3 in amino acids: CASSSGVQETQYF. The CDR3 DNA reads TGTGCCAGCAGTTCCGGGGTCCAAGAGACCCAGTACTTC.